The TCR beta chain described here comes from a study of shared clonotypes between healthy human individuals. This clone showed up many times. Measured with immunoSEQ multiplex PCR; TCRdb has only the in-frame clones, and not every one. Of roughly 500,000 clones listed, approximately 79% are singletons. This TCR was sampled from a woman in her thirties or forties in good health. Some clones in this sample may be carry-over from other donors' samples. Source material: PBMCs.

The CDR3 DNA reads TGTGCCAGCAGTGAAGTTGAGCGGACAGGGAGTGGCTACACCTTC. Amino acid sequence: CASSEVERTGSGYTF. The chain uses TRBV6-1 and TRBJ1-2, with TRBD1 matching 8 bases. V lost 1 base to trimming and J lost 7 bases; unmatched junction nucleotides: 8. CDR1 MNHNS and CDR2 SASEGT come from the germline V gene. This CDR3 has 15 amino acids.